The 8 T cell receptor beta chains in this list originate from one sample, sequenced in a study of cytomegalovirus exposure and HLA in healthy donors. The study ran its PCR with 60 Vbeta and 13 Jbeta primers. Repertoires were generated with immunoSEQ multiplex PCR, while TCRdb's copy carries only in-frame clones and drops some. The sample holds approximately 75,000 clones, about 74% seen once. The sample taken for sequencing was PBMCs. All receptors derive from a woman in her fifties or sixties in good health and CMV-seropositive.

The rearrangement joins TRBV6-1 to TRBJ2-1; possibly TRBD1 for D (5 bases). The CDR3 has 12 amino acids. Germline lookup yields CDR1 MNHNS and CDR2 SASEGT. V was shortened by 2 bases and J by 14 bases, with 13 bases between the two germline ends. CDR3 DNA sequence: TGTGCCAGCAGTGAATGGGGCAGGGTAAAGTTCTTC. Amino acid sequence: CASSEWGRVKFF.

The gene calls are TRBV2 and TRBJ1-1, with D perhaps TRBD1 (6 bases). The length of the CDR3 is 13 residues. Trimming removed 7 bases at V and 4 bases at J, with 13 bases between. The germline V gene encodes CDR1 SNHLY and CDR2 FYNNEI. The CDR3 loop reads CASTWTEATEAFF. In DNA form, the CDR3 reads TGTGCCAGCACCTGGACAGAGGCCACTGAAGCTTTCTTT. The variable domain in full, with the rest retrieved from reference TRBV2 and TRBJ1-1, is EPEVTQTPSHQVTQMGQEVILRCVPISNHLYFYWYRQILGQKVEFLVSFYNNEISEKSEIFDDQFSVERPDGSNFTLKIRSTKLEDSAMYFCASTWTEATEAFFGQGTRLTVV.

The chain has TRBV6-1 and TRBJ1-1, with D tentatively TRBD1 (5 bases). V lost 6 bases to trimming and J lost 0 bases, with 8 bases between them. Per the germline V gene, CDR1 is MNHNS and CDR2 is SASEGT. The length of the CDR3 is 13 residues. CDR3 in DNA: TGTGCCAGCAGCGACAGCCTGAACACTGAAGCTTTCTTT. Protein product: CASSDSLNTEAFF.

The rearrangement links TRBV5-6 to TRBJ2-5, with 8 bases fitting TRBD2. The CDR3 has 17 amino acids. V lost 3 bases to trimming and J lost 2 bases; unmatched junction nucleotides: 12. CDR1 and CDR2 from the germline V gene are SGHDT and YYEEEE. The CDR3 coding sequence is TGTGCCAGCAGCTCCCTGTTGAATAGCGGGGTACAAGAGACCCAGTACTTC. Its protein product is CASSSLLNSGVQETQYF. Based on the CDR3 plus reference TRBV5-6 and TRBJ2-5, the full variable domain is DAGVTQSPTHLIKTRGQQVTLRCSPKSGHDTVSWYQQALGQGPQFIFQYYEEEERQRGNFPDRFSGHQFPNYSSELNVNALLLGDSALYLCASSSLLNSGVQETQYFGPGTRLLVL.

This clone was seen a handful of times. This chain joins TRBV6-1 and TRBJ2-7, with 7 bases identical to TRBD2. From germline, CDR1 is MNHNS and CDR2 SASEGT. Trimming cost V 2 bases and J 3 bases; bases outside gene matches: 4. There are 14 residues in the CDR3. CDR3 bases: TGTGCCAGCAGTGAAAGTGGACTAGACTACGAGCAGTACTTC. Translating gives CASSESGLDYEQYF.

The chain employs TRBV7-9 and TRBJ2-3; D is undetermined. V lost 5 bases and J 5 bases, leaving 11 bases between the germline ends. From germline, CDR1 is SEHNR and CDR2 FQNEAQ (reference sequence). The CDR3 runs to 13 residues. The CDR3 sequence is CASSGRNGDTQYF. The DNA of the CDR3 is TGTGCCAGCAGCGGCCGCAATGGAGATACGCAGTATTTT.

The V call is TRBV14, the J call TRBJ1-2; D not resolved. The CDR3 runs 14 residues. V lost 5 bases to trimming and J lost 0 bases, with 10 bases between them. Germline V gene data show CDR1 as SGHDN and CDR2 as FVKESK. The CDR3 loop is CASSEPGANYGYTF. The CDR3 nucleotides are TGTGCCAGCAGCGAACCGGGAGCTAACTATGGCTACACCTTC.

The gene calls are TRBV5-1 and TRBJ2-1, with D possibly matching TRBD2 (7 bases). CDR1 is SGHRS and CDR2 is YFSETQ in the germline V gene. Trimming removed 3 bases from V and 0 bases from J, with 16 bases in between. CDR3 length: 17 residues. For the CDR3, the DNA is TGCGCCAGCAGCTGGGGGGGGGCGGACGGCTCCTACAATGAGCAGTTCTTC. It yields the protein CASSWGGADGSYNEQFF.